This TCR beta chain was retrieved from a study of T-cell reconstitution after alpha-beta-depleted transplantation in children. This clonotype was observed a handful of times. The V gene's germline CDR1 is SEHNR and CDR2 FQNEAQ (reference sequence). V dropped 5 bases and J dropped 2 bases, with 12 bases sitting between them. This CDR3 contains 14 residues. For TCRbeta, the library was prepared with unique molecular identifiers. MiXCR was run by TCRdb on the PCR reads, yielding one entry per CDR3 protein. The table includes 490,000 or so distinct CDR3 sequences, around an eighth detected once. This clonotype was obtained from a human donor who donated a stem cell graft to a child with combined immunodeficiency. This specimen consisted of PBMCs from the stem cell graft donor, obtained from the stem cell graft. The chain couples TRBV7-9 to TRBJ2-5; no reliable D call. CDR3 DNA sequence: TGTGCCAGCAGCATGACTGACGGACAAGAGACCCAGTACTTC. Translating it yields CASSMTDGQETQYF.